Below, 32 T cell receptor beta chains from the same sample are listed, as sequenced in a study of identifying expanded T cells in peripheral blood. Sequencing was performed with immunoSEQ multiplex PCR; in TCRdb, only in-frame clones are kept and a portion is missing. The sample lists 90,000 to 100,000 clones; 88% were seen once. Sequencing was carried out using blood. The source of these receptors is a person aged 18 to 75 in good health.

The chain uses TRBV9 and TRBJ2-1; no reliable D call. Between the trimmed V and J ends, which lost 4 bases and 10 bases, there was a span of 9 bases. The CDR3 contains 11 residues. Germline loops: CDR1 SGDLS, CDR2 YYNGEE. The CDR3 coding sequence is TGTGCCAGCAGCCCCGGTCGGGAGCAGTTCTTC. Amino acid sequence: CASSPGREQFF. The full variable domain, in which reference TRBV9 and TRBJ2-1 provide the parts outside the CDR3, is DSGVTQTPKHLITATGQRVTLRCSPRSGDLSVYWYQQSLDQGLQFLIQYYNGEERAKGNILERFSAQQFPDLHSELNLSSLELGDSALYFCASSPGREQFFGPGTRLTVL.

This clone was seen a single time. This CDR3 is CASSLGTGFGNQPQHF. CDR3 DNA: TGTGCCAGCAGCTTAGGGACAGGGTTCGGCAATCAGCCCCAGCATTTT. The genes are TRBV7-6 and TRBJ1-5; 8 bases line up with TRBD1. The CDR3 length is 16 residues. The germline V gene encodes CDR1 SGHVS and CDR2 FNYEAQ. The trim removed 1 base at V and 2 bases at J, leaving 4 bases unmatched.

This sequence joins TRBV29-1 and TRBJ2-1, with 7 bases matching TRBD2. The CDR3 runs 13 residues. Per the germline V gene, CDR1 is SQVTM and CDR2 is ANQGSEA. Trimming removed 4 bases from V and 3 bases from J; junction bases left unmatched: 3. The CDR3 spells CSVVGGGYNEQFF. The DNA for the CDR3 is TGCAGCGTTGTGGGGGGGGGCTACAATGAGCAGTTCTTC.

The rearrangement uses TRBV7-3 and TRBJ2-3; D perhaps matches TRBD2 (5 bases). Germline lookup yields CDR1 SGHTA and CDR2 FQGTGA. This CDR3 contains 15 residues. Trimming removed 1 base at V and 3 bases at J, with 11 bases between. The CDR3 sequence: CASSLIGERTDTQYF. The CDR3 DNA reads as TGTGCCAGCAGCTTAATCGGGGAGCGGACAGATACGCAGTATTTT. Supplemented by reference TRBV7-3 and TRBJ2-3, the full variable domain reads GAGVSQTPSNKVTEKGKYVELRCDPISGHTALYWYRQSLGQGPEFLIYFQGTGAADDSGLPNDRFFAVRPEGSVSTLKIQRTERGDSAVYLCASSLIGERTDTQYFGPGTRLTVL.

The V gene is TRBV5-4, the J gene TRBJ2-1; no reliable D call. V was clipped by 3 bases and J by 4 bases, with 5 bases between them. The CDR3 sequence is 12 residues long. The germline V gene encodes CDR1 SGHNT and CDR2 YYREEE (reference sequence). CDR3 amino acids: CASSYEYNEQFF. As DNA, the CDR3 is TGTGCCAGCAGCTACGAATACAATGAGCAGTTCTTC.

This chain uses TRBV13 with TRBJ2-7; 10 bases line up with TRBD1. Germline V lookup: CDR1 PRHDT, CDR2 FYEKMQ (reference sequence). J lost 1 base, V lost 5 bases, and 5 bases had no gene match. This CDR3 comprises 15 residues. CDR3 DNA: TGTGCCAGCAGCGTGGACAGGGGGTCGTCCTACGAGCAGTACTTC. As protein: CASSVDRGSSYEQYF.

About this clone itself: Other DNA sequences from this sample encode an identical CDR3 as well. This chain uses TRBV7-6 with TRBJ1-1, with D unresolved. The germline V gene encodes CDR1 SGHVS and CDR2 FNYEAQ. This CDR3 has 13 residues. The V and J ends lost 3 bases and 1 base respectively, with 6 bases between them. The CDR3 region is CASSLQENTEAFF. The DNA of the CDR3 is TGTGCCAGCAGCTTGCAGGAGAACACTGAAGCTTTCTTT. The entire variable domain, with the rest obtained from reference TRBV7-6 and TRBJ1-1, is as follows: GAGVSQSPRYKVTKRGQDVALRCDPISGHVSLYWYRQALGQGPEFLTYFNYEAQQDKSGLPNDRFSAERPEGSISTLTIQRTEQRDSAMYRCASSLQENTEAFFGQGTRLTVV.

This chain links TRBV11-2 with TRBJ2-7, with 9 bases fitting TRBD1. CDR1 SGHAT and CDR2 FQNNGV come from the germline V gene. This CDR3 comprises 14 residues. V dropped 3 bases and J dropped 6; count of bases not matched to a gene: 6. The CDR3 sequence: CASSFRTGAGEQYF. The CDR3 region has the DNA TGTGCCAGCAGCTTTCGGACAGGGGCGGGCGAGCAGTACTTC.

The chain employs TRBV11-2 and TRBJ2-7; D unclear. This CDR3 spans 13 amino acids. The ends were cut back, 7 bases at V and 5 bases at J, with 15 bases in the middle. Germline lookup yields CDR1 SGHAT and CDR2 FQNNGV. The CDR3 sequence: CASTRSSGHEQYF. The CDR3 DNA follows: TGTGCCAGCACCCGTTCGTCGGGTCACGAGCAGTACTTC.

The chain is built from TRBV28 and TRBJ1-2; D is uncertain. There are 13 residues in the CDR3. Trimming cost V 6 bases and J 0 bases, with 8 bases left between them. The V gene's germline CDR1 is MDHEN and CDR2 SYDVKM. This chain's CDR3 is CASSTPSNYGYTF. The CDR3 nucleotides are TGTGCCAGCAGCACCCCATCTAACTATGGCTACACCTTC.

V and J are TRBV5-1 and TRBJ1-5; 9 bases line up with TRBD1. With V trimmed by 4 bases and J by 2 bases, 7 bases remained unmatched. Germline V gene data show CDR1 as SGHRS and CDR2 as YFSETQ. This CDR3 contains 16 residues. The CDR3, as DNA: TGCGCCAGCAGCCCTGGACAGGGGCTGGGCAATCAGCCCCAGCATTTT. This encodes CASSPGQGLGNQPQHF.

This chain joins TRBV7-9 and TRBJ2-7, with D maybe TRBD1 (6 bases). The germline CDR1 and CDR2 sequences are SEHNR and FQNEAQ (reference sequence). V lost 5 bases, J lost 2 bases, and 16 bases lay in between. The CDR3 spans 15 residues. The CDR3 sequence: CASSQAAGAPYEQYF. The CDR3 region has the DNA TGTGCCAGCAGCCAAGCGGCAGGGGCACCCTACGAGCAGTACTTC.

The chain employs TRBV27 and TRBJ2-7; D possibly matches TRBD1 or TRBD2 (7 bases each). Germline V gives CDR1 MNHEY, CDR2 SMNVEV (reference sequence). The V gene lost 4 bases and the J gene lost 3 bases, with 13 bases spanning the gap. The CDR3 has 14 amino acids. In nucleotides, the CDR3 is TGTGCCAGCAGTTGGGCAGGGGGGGACTACGAGCAGTACTTC. Its protein product is CASSWAGGDYEQYF.

The chain carries TRBV9 and TRBJ2-7, with D tentatively TRBD1 or TRBD2 (6 bases each). Trimming cost V 1 base and J 3 bases, with 14 bases left between them. The V gene's germline CDR1 is SGDLS and CDR2 YYNGEE. The CDR3 is 15 amino acids. For the CDR3, the DNA is TGTGCCAGCAGCGTATTGGGGGGCGCCGACTACGAGCAGTACTTC. It encodes CASSVLGGADYEQYF.

This chain connects TRBV14 to TRBJ1-2, with D possibly matching TRBD1 (5 bases). Looked up from germline, CDR1 is SGHDN and CDR2 is FVKESK. The CDR3 covers 16 residues. Trimming cost V 1 base and J 4 bases, with 16 bases left between them. This CDR3 reads CASSQAGGVRGYGYTF. For the CDR3, the DNA is TGTGCCAGCAGCCAAGCGGGAGGGGTAAGAGGCTATGGCTACACCTTC.

V is TRBV19 and J is TRBJ2-3; 7 bases agree with TRBD1. The CDR3 spans 13 residues. After removal of 10 bases from V and 2 bases from J, the junction contained 6 bases not matched to a gene. Germline loops: CDR1 LNHDA, CDR2 SQIVND (reference sequence). This CDR3 reads CAIRDSYTDTQYF. The CDR3, as DNA: TGTGCCATTAGGGACAGTTACACAGATACGCAGTATTTT.

This clone was detected only a few times. V and J are TRBV18 and TRBJ1-4; 8 nucleotides line up with TRBD1. J gave up 1 base and V 5 bases, and 6 bases lay outside the gene matches. Germline-derived CDR1 and CDR2 are KGHSH and LQKENI. The CDR3 is made up of 16 amino acids. The CDR3 nucleotides are TGTGCCAGCTCAAACGGACAGGGTGAAACTAATGAAAAACTGTTTTTT. It specifies CASSNGQGETNEKLFF.

This clone came up a few times. The chain joins TRBV11-3 to TRBJ1-1; D gene unclear. Trimming removed 0 bases from V and 0 bases from J, with 8 bases in between. Germline V gives CDR1 SGHNT, CDR2 YENEEA. CDR3 length: 15 amino acids. This CDR3 reads CASSLERRLNTEAFF. CDR3 sequence (DNA): TGTGCCAGCAGCTTAGAACGCAGGTTGAACACTGAAGCTTTCTTT.

The CDR3, as DNA: TGTGCCAGTCGGGCTCGGAATGCGGCCTACGAGCAGTACTTC. Translating it yields CASRARNAAYEQYF. The V call is TRBV19, the J call TRBJ2-7; D is unresolved. The V and J ends lost 8 bases and 2 bases respectively, with 16 bases between them. The length of the CDR3 is 14 residues. Germline assignment: CDR1 LNHDA and CDR2 SQIVND (reference sequence).

The V and J genes are TRBV2 and TRBJ2-1; TRBD2 aligns across 7 bases. There are 13 residues in the CDR3. CDR1 is SNHLY and CDR2 is FYNNEI in the germline V gene. Germline trimming cut 7 bases from V and 9 bases from J; bases unmatched to any gene: 9. In DNA, the CDR3 is TGTGCCAGCACTCAACTGGGGGGGAGTGAGCAGTTCTTC. As protein: CASTQLGGSEQFF.

This clone was seen a handful of times. The chain couples TRBV10-3 to TRBJ1-2; 9 nucleotides align to TRBD1. Germline trimming cut 3 bases from V and 4 bases from J; bases unmatched to any gene: 6. Germline loops: CDR1 ENHRY, CDR2 SYGVKD. The length of the CDR3 is 15 residues. CDR3 nucleotide sequence: TGTGCCATCAGTGACCGGGACAGGGCCGGCTATGGCTACACCTTC. Residues: CAISDRDRAGYGYTF.

The genes are TRBV9 and TRBJ2-7, with unresolved D. The CDR3 spans 13 residues. V lost 0 bases and J lost 5, with 9 bases in between. The germline V gene encodes CDR1 SGDLS and CDR2 YYNGEE. Here the CDR3 DNA reads TGTGCCAGCAGCGTAGCGCTCCAGGACGAGCAGTACTTC. Protein sequence: CASSVALQDEQYF. The full variable domain, completed using reference TRBV9 and TRBJ2-7, is DSGVTQTPKHLITATGQRVTLRCSPRSGDLSVYWYQQSLDQGLQFLIQYYNGEERAKGNILERFSAQQFPDLHSELNLSSLELGDSALYFCASSVALQDEQYFGPGTRLTVT.

The V call is TRBV7-6, the J call TRBJ2-7, with a weak D call TRBD2 (5 bases). The CDR3 covers 14 residues. Germline CDR1 SGHVS, CDR2 FNYEAQ. Trimming removed 1 base at V and 7 bases at J, with 14 bases between. CDR3: CASSLGWELEEQYF. The CDR3 nucleotides read TGTGCCAGCAGCTTAGGGTGGGAGCTTGAGGAGCAGTACTTC.

This clone was recorded a few times. The chain links TRBV25-1 to TRBJ1-2; D remains unclear. Germline CDR1 is MGHDK and CDR2 is SYGVNS. V was cut by 9 bases and J by 0 bases, with 11 bases left in between. The CDR3 has 13 residues. CDR3 sequence: CASTGRPNYGYTF. The CDR3, as DNA: TGTGCCAGTACCGGGAGACCTAACTATGGCTACACCTTC.

The genes are TRBV4-2 and TRBJ2-1; the match to TRBD2 covers 9 bases. V gave up 0 bases and J gave up 9 bases; unmatched junction bases: 15. The CDR3 spans 18 residues. Germline-derived CDR1 and CDR2 are LGHNA and YNFKEQ. The CDR3 loop reads CASSQDFLSVAGDTEQFF. DNA for the CDR3: TGTGCCAGCAGCCAAGATTTCCTGTCGGTAGCGGGAGATACTGAGCAGTTCTTC.

The chain has TRBV10-2 and TRBJ1-1, with D unresolved. Trimming removed 8 bases from V and 8 bases from J, with 12 bases in between. Looked up from germline, CDR1 is WSHSY and CDR2 is SAAADI. The CDR3 is 11 amino acids. In DNA, the CDR3 is TGCGCCAGCCAAACGGATGCCGAAGCTTTCTTT. This gives the protein CASQTDAEAFF.

This chain links TRBV29-1 with TRBJ2-7, with D possibly being TRBD2 (5 bases). The germline gives CDR1 SQVTM, CDR2 ANQGSEA. V lost 6 bases and J 2 bases, leaving 14 bases between the germline ends. There are 13 residues in the CDR3. CDR3 region: CSVEGAVPYEQYF. In DNA form, the CDR3 reads TGCAGCGTCGAGGGAGCCGTACCCTACGAGCAGTACTTC.

The chain has TRBV7-2 and TRBJ1-1; D is perhaps TRBD1 (6 bases). V dropped 2 bases and J dropped 6 bases, with 10 bases sitting between them. Germline V gives CDR1 SGHTA, CDR2 FQGNSA. The CDR3 is made up of 13 amino acids. The CDR3 spells CASSLWGGPEAFF. The CDR3 DNA follows: TGTGCCAGCAGCTTATGGGGGGGCCCTGAAGCTTTCTTT. Using reference TRBV7-2 and TRBJ1-1 for the parts outside the CDR3, the full variable domain is GAGVSQSPSNKVTEKGKDVELRCDPISGHTALYWYRQSLGQGLEFLIYFQGNSAPDKSGLPSDRFSAERTGGSVSTLTIQRTQQEDSAVYLCASSLWGGPEAFFGQGTRLTVV.

This clone appeared a single time. This CDR3 reads CASSQEVPSGSSYEQYF. CDR3 in DNA: TGTGCCAGCAGCCAAGAAGTCCCTAGCGGGAGTTCCTACGAGCAGTACTTC. The rearrangement uses TRBV4-2 and TRBJ2-7; 10 bases are a match to TRBD2. V shed 0 bases, J shed 1 base, and the junction held 6 bases outside the gene matches. Germline CDR1 and CDR2: LGHNA and YNFKEQ. CDR3 length equals 17 residues.

The chain has TRBV28 and TRBJ2-2, with D perhaps TRBD1 or TRBD2 (5 bases each). Germline CDR1 MDHEN, CDR2 SYDVKM. The V gene lost 10 bases and the J gene lost 2 bases, with 17 bases spanning the gap. This CDR3 comprises 15 residues. The CDR3 sequence: CATCPGAANTGELFF. The CDR3 DNA follows: TGTGCCACCTGTCCCGGGGCAGCCAACACCGGGGAGCTGTTTTTT.

This clone was recorded once. Here the CDR3 DNA reads TGTGCCACCAGCGCCAGATTGGATACGGCCGGGGGCTACACCTTC. This encodes CATSARLDTAGGYTF. The V gene is TRBV15, the J gene TRBJ1-2; D gene unclear. Germline V gene data show CDR1 as LNHNV and CDR2 as YYDKDF (reference sequence). Deletions cut 5 bases from V and 8 bases from J, with 21 bases between. The length of the CDR3 is 15 residues. Based on the CDR3 plus reference TRBV15 and TRBJ1-2, the full variable domain is DAMVIQNPRYQVTQFGKPVTLSCSQTLNHNVMYWYQQKSSQAPKLLFHYYDKDFNNEADTPDNFQSRRPNTSFCFLDIRSPGLGDTAMYLCATSARLDTAGGYTFGSGTRLTVV.

The V call is TRBV11-2, the J call TRBJ1-2; D is unresolved. This CDR3 is 12 amino acids long. V lost 1 base and J 4 bases, leaving 4 bases between the germline ends. Germline CDR1 is SGHAT and CDR2 is FQNNGV. In nucleotides, the CDR3 is TGTGCCAGCAGCTTAGGACTCTATGGCTACACCTTC. Protein product: CASSLGLYGYTF.